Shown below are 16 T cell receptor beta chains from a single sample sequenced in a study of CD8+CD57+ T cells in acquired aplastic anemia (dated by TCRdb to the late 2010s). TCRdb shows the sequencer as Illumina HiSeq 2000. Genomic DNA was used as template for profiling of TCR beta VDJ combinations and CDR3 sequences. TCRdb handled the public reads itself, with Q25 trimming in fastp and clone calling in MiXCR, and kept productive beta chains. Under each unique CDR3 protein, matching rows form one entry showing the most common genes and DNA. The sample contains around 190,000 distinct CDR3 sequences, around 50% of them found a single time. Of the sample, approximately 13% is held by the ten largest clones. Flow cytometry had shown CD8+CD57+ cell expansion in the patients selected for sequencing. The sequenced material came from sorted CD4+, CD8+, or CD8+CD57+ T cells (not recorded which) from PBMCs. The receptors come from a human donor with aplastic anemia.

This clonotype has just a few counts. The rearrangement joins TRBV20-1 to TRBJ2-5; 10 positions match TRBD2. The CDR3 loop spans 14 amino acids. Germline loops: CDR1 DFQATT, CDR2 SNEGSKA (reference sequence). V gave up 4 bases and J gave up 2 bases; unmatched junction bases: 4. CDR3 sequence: CSANSGGPQETQYF. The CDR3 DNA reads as TGCAGTGCTAATAGCGGGGGGCCACAAGAGACCCAGTACTTC.

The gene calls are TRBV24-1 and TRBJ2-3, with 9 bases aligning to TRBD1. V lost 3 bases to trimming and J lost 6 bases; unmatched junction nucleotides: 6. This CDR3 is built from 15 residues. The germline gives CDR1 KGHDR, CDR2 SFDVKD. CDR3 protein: CATSDPQGAGDTQYF. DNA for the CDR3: TGTGCCACCAGTGATCCACAGGGGGCAGGGGATACGCAGTATTTT.

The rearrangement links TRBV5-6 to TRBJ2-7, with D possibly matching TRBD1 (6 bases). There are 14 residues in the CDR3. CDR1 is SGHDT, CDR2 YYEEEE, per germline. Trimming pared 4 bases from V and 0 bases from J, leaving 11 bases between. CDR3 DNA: TGTGCCAGCAGCGGGTTACAGGGCTCCTACGAGCAGTACTTC. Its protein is CASSGLQGSYEQYF.

CDR3 DNA: TGTGCCAGCAGTGAGGGGACAGGGTACTCACCCCTCCACTTT. Its translation is CASSEGTGYSPLHF. The chain recombines TRBV2 with TRBJ1-6, with 9 bases that match TRBD1. Germline V gene data show CDR1 as SNHLY and CDR2 as FYNNEI. The trim removed 3 bases at V and 10 bases at J, leaving 4 bases unmatched. The length of the CDR3 is 14 residues.

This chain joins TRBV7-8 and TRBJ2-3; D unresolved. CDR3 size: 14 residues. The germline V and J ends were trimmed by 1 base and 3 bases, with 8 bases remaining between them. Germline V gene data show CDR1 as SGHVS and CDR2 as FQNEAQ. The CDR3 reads CASSLGVGTDTQYF. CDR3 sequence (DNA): TGTGCCAGCAGCTTAGGCGTCGGGACAGATACGCAGTATTTT.

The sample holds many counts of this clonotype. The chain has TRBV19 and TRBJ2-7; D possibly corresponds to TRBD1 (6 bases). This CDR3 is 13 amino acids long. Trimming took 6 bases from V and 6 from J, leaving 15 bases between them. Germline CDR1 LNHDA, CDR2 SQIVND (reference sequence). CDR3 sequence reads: CASRPGGGREQYF. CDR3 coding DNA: TGTGCCAGTAGACCAGGTGGGGGCCGCGAGCAGTACTTC.

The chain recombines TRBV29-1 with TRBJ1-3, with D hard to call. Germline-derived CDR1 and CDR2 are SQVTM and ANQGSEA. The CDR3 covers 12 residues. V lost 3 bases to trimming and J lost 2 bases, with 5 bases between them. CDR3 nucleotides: TGCAGCGTTGAGGCTCCTGGAAACACCATATATTTT. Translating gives CSVEAPGNTIYF.

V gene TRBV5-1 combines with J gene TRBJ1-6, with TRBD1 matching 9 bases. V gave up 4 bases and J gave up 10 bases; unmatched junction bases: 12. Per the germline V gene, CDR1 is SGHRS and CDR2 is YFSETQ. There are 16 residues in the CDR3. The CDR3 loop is CASSTRGQGFQSPLHF. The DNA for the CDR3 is TGCGCCAGCAGCACAAGGGGACAGGGCTTCCAATCACCCCTCCACTTT.

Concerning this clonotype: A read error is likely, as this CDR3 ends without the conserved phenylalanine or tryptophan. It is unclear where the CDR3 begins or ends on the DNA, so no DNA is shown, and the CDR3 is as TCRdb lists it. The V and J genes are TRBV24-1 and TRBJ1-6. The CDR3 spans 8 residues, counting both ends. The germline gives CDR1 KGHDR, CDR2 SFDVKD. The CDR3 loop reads CATTEVLS.

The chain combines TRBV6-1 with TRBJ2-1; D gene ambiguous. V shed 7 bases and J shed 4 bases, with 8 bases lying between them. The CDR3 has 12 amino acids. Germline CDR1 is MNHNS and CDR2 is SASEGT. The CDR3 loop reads CASTISYNEQFF. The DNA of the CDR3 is TGTGCCAGCACTATTTCTTACAATGAGCAGTTCTTC.

CDR3 region: CSATDWSTDTQYF. Written as DNA, the CDR3 is TGCAGTGCTACGGACTGGAGCACAGATACGCAGTATTTT. The genes are TRBV20-1 and TRBJ2-3; the D gene is possibly TRBD2 (5 bases). In germline, CDR1 is DFQATT, CDR2 SNEGSKA (reference sequence). The CDR3 totals 13 residues. The V end lost 4 bases, the J end lost 0 bases, and 8 bases lay between the germline ends.

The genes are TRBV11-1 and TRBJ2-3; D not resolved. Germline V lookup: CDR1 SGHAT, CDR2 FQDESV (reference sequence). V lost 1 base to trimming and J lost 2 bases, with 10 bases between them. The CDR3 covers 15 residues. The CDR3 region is CASSLVQGSTDTQYF. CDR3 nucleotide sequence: TGTGCCAGCAGCTTAGTTCAAGGGTCCACAGATACGCAGTATTTT.

CDR3 sequence (DNA): TGCGCCAGCAGCTCCACTACAGGGGACTACGAGCAGTACTTC. This sequence encodes CASSSTTGDYEQYF. The gene calls are TRBV5-1 and TRBJ2-7; 7 bases map to TRBD1. This CDR3 contains 14 residues. Germline trimming cut 3 bases from V and 3 bases from J; bases unmatched to any gene: 6. Germline loops: CDR1 SGHRS, CDR2 YFSETQ.

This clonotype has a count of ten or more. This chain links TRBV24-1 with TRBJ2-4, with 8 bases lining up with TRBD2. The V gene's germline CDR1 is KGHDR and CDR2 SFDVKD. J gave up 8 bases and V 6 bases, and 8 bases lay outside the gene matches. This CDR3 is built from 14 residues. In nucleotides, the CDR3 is TGTGCCACCAGTCTCGGGGGGGCGGGGGACATTCAGTACTTC. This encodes CATSLGGAGDIQYF.

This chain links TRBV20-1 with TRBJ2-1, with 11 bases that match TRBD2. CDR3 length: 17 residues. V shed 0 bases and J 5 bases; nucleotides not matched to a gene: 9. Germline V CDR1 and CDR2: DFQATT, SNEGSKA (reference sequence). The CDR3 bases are TGCAGTGCTAGAGATAGGCTAGCGGGAGGCCCCCACAATGAGCAGTTCTTC. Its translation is CSARDRLAGGPHNEQFF.

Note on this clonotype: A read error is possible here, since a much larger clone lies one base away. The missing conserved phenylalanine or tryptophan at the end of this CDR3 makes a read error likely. Here the CDR3 reads CASSEWGEETYEQYL. CDR3 in DNA: TGTGCCAGCAGTGAATGGGGGGAGGAAACCTACGAGCAGTACCTC. This chain uses TRBV10-3 with TRBJ2-7, with D perhaps matching TRBD2 (6 bases). Germline loops: CDR1 ENHRY, CDR2 SYGVKD. The CDR3 runs 15 residues.